This paragraph covers one TCR beta chain sequence. Antigen specificity is unknown. V dropped 2 bases and J dropped 5 bases, with 9 bases sitting between them. Germline V CDR1 and CDR2: GTSNPN, SVGIG (reference sequence). This CDR3 is 12 amino acids long. These data come from a study of CD8+ T cells in alopecia areata. The authors extracted RNA and reverse transcribed it into cDNA as the sequencing template. Measured with immunoSEQ multiplex PCR; TCRdb has only the in-frame clones, and not every one. The top ten clones hold roughly 0.88% of a sample with hundreds of thousands of clones, 60% of them seen once. As to treatment: oral pan-JAK inhibitor, 5-10 mg twice daily. The study team obtained lesional scalp punch biopsies and peripheral blood from alopecia areata patients. Study-wide results and limits: In scalp and blood during tofacitinib, many expanded lesional clones persisted. Tofacitinib significantly lowered scalp clonality and expanded CD8+ clones among the top 100.

This receptor was identified in a human donor with alopecia areata. Sequences were derived from CD4+ T cells sorted from blood, sampled around week 53, from a patient treated with tofacitinib. The rearrangement uses TRBV30 and TRBJ2-5; D uncertain. The CDR3 bases are TGTGCCTGGAGTCAGGCAGTGGAGACCCAGTACTTC. Protein sequence: CAWSQAVETQYF.